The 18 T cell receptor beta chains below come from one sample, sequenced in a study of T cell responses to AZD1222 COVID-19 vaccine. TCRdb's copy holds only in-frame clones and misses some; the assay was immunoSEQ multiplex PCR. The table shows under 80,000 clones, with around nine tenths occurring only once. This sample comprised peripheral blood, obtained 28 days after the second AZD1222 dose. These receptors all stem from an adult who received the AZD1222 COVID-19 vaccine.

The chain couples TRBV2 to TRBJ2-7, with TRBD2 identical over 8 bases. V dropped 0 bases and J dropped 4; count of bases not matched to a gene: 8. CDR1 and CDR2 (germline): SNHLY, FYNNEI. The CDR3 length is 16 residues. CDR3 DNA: TGTGCCAGCAGTGAAGCGCTTCAGCGGGAGAGATACGAGCAGTACTTC. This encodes CASSEALQRERYEQYF.

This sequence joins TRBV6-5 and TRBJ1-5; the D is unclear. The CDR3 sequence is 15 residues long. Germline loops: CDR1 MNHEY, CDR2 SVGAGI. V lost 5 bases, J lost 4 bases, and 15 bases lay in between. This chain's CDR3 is CASSTSQQPNQPQHF. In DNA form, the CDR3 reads TGTGCCAGCAGTACGTCTCAACAGCCTAATCAGCCCCAGCATTTT.

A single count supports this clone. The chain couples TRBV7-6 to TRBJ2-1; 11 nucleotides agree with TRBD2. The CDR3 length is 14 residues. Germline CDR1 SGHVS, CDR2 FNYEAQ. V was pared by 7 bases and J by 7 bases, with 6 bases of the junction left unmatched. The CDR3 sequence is CASNILAGENEQFF. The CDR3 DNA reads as TGTGCCAGCAACATACTAGCGGGAGAGAATGAGCAGTTCTTC.

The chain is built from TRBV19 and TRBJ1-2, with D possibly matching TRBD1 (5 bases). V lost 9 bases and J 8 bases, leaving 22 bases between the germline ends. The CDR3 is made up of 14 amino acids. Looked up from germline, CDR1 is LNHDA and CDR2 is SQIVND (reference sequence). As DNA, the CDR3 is TGTGCCAGCCTCTCGGGGGGAGCATCGGGAGGCTACACCTTC. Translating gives CASLSGGASGGYTF.

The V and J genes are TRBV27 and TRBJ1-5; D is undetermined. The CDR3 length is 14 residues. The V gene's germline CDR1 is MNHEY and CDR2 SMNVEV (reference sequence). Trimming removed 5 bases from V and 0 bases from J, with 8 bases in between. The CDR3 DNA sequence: TGTGCCAGCAGTATGGGAATTAGCAATCAGCCCCAGCATTTT. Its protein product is CASSMGISNQPQHF.

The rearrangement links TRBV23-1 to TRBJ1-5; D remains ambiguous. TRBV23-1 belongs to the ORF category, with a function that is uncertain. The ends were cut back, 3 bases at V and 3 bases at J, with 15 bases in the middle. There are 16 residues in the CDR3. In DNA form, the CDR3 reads TGCGCCAGCAGTCAGGTTTGGGCAGATAACAATCAGCCCCAGCATTTT. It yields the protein CASSQVWADNNQPQHF.

CDR3 loop: CASSLAGVSEAFF. In DNA form, the CDR3 reads TGTGCCAGCAGCTTAGCTGGTGTTTCTGAAGCTTTCTTT. The chain links TRBV7-6 to TRBJ1-1, with unresolved D. From germline, CDR1 is SGHVS and CDR2 FNYEAQ. This CDR3 is 13 amino acids long. Between the trimmed V and J ends, which lost 0 bases and 6 bases, there was a span of 8 bases.

The CDR3 region is CASSLVAMAPGEETQYF. The CDR3 DNA reads TGCGCCAGCAGCTTGGTGGCGATGGCCCCGGGCGAAGAGACCCAGTACTTC. This chain uses TRBV5-1 with TRBJ2-5; unclear D gene. There are 17 residues in the CDR3. Germline CDR1 is SGHRS and CDR2 is YFSETQ. Trimming left V 0 bases short and J 3 bases short, with 18 bases between.

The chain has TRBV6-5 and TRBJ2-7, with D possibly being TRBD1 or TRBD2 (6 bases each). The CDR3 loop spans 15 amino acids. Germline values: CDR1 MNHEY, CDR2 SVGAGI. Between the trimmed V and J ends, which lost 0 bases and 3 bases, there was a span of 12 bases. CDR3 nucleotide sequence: TGTGCCAGCAGTTACTCCTCGGGGGCCAACTACGAGCAGTACTTC. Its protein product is CASSYSSGANYEQYF.

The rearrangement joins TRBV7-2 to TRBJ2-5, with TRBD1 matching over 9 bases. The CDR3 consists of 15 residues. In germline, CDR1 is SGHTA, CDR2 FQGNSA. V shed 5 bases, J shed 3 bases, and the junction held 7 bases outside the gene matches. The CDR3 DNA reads TGTGCCAGCAGCGGAACCGGGACAGGGAAAGAGACCCAGTACTTC. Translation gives CASSGTGTGKETQYF.

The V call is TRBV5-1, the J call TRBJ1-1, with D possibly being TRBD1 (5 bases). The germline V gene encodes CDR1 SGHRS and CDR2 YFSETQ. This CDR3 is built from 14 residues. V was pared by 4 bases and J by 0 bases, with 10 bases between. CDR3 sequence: CASSKQVLNTEAFF. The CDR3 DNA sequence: TGCGCCAGCAGCAAACAGGTGTTGAACACTGAAGCTTTCTTT.

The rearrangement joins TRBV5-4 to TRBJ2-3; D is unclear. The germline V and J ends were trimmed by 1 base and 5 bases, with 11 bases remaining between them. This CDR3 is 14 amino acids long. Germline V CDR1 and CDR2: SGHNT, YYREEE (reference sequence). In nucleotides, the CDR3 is TGTGCCAGCAGCTTGCGTGGTGGGCGAGATACGCAGTATTTT. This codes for CASSLRGGRDTQYF.

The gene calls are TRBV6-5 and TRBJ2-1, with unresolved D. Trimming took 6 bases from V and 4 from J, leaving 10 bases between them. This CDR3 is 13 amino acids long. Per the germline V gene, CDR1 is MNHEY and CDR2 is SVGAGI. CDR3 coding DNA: TGTGCCAGCAGCCAGGCGGCGTACAATGAGCAGTTCTTC. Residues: CASSQAAYNEQFF.

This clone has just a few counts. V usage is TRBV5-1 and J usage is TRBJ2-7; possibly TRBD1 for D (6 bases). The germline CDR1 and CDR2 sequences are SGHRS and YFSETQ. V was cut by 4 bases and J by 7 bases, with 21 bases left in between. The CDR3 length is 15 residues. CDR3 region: CASSGGTPGIGEQYF. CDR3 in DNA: TGCGCCAGCAGCGGTGGGACACCCGGAATAGGGGAGCAGTACTTC.

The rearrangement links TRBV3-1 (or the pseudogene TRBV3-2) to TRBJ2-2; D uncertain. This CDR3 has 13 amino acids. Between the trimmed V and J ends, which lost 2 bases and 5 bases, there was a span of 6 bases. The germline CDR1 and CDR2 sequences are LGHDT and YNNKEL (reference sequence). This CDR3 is CASSQIGTGELFF. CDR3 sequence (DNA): TGTGCCAGCAGCCAAATCGGAACCGGGGAGCTGTTTTTT.

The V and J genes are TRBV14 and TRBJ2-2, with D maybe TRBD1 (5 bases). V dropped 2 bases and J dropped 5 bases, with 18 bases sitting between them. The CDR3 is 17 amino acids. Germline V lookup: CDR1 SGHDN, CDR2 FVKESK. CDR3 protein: CASSQKPTGFSTGELFF. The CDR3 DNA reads TGTGCCAGCAGCCAAAAACCAACAGGCTTTAGTACCGGGGAGCTGTTTTTT.

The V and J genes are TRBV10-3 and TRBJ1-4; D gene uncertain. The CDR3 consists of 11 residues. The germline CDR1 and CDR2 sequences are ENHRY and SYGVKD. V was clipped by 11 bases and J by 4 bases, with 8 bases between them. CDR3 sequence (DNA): TGTGCCGTCCGGGGTAATGAAAAACTGTTTTTT. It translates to CAVRGNEKLFF.

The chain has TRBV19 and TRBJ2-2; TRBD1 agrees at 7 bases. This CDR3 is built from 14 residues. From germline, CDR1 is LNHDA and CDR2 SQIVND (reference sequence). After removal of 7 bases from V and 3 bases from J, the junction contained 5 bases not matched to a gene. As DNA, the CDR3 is TGTGCCAGTAACCGGGGACAGTACACCGGGGAGCTGTTTTTT. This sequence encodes CASNRGQYTGELFF. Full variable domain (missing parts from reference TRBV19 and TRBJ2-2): DGGITQSPKYLFRKEGQNVTLSCEQNLNHDAMYWYRQDPGQGLRLIYYSQIVNDFQKGDIAEGYSVSREKKESFPLTVTSAQKNPTAFYLCASNRGQYTGELFFGEGSRLTVL.